This passage covers 26 T cell receptor beta chains from one sample sequenced in a study of cytomegalovirus exposure and HLA in healthy donors. The PCR had 60 Vbeta and 13 Jbeta primers. The protocol was immunoSEQ multiplex PCR, while the TCRdb copy is restricted to in-frame clones and leaves out a portion. The sample contains approximately 59,000 clones, 60% to 80% of which appear only once. Sequencing used PBMCs. The receptors come from a girl aged 5 to 17 in good health and CMV-seropositive.

The chain uses TRBV29-1 and TRBJ2-4; D is possibly TRBD2 (5 bases). The V gene lost 5 bases and the J gene lost 2 bases, with 13 bases spanning the gap. CDR1 and CDR2 from the germline V gene are SQVTM and ANQGSEA. The CDR3 extends over 14 amino acids. The CDR3 spells CSVISRETKNIQYF. CDR3 in DNA: TGCAGCGTTATCTCCCGGGAAACCAAAAACATTCAGTACTTC.

Here the CDR3 reads CASSLGTGGTEAFF. The CDR3 DNA reads TGCGCCAGCAGCTTGGGGACAGGGGGCACTGAAGCTTTCTTT. V gene TRBV5-1 combines with J gene TRBJ1-1; 10 bases map to TRBD1. The ends lost 0 bases at V and 4 bases at J; junction bases unmatched: 0. There are 14 residues in the CDR3. Germline V gene data show CDR1 as SGHRS and CDR2 as YFSETQ.

The chain uses TRBV28 and TRBJ1-4; D call uncertain. Germline values: CDR1 MDHEN, CDR2 SYDVKM. CDR3 length equals 14 residues. V gave up 10 bases and J gave up 0 bases, with 12 bases separating them. The CDR3 nucleotides are TGTGCCATTAATGGGCGGGCAACTAATGAAAAACTGTTTTTT. This gives the protein CAINGRATNEKLFF.

This clone came up a few times. V is TRBV4-2 and J is TRBJ1-6, with 7 bases matching TRBD1. CDR1 is LGHNA, CDR2 YNFKEQ, per germline. The junction had 7 bases not matched to a gene; V was cut back by 0 bases and J by 17 bases. This CDR3 is 13 amino acids long. The CDR3 DNA reads TGTGCCAGCAGCCAAGATGGGGACAGCCAGGTCCACTTT. As protein: CASSQDGDSQVHF.

This clone was recorded once. The CDR3 spells CASSYSGRFSGNTIYF. The CDR3 region has the DNA TGTGCCAGCAGTTACAGTGGCAGGTTCTCTGGAAACACCATATATTTT. V is TRBV6-5 and J is TRBJ1-3, with D uncertain. V shed 2 bases and J shed 0 bases, with 11 bases lying between them. This CDR3 is built from 16 residues. CDR1 is MNHEY, CDR2 SVGAGI, per germline.

The table lists this clone with a few counts. V and J are TRBV4-3 and TRBJ1-5; 8 positions agree with TRBD1. The length of the CDR3 is 16 residues. Germline-derived CDR1 and CDR2 are LGHNA and YSLEER. The trim removed 0 bases at V and 3 bases at J, leaving 4 bases unmatched. CDR3 sequence: CASSQDTRGHNQPQHF. CDR3 DNA sequence: TGCGCCAGCAGCCAAGATACCAGGGGGCACAATCAGCCCCAGCATTTT.

The gene calls are TRBV9 and TRBJ1-4; tentatively, D is TRBD1 (5 bases). V gave up 5 bases and J gave up 6 bases, with 14 bases separating them. The CDR3 is 14 residues long. In germline, CDR1 is SGDLS, CDR2 YYNGEE. For the CDR3, the DNA is TGTGCCAGCAGTCTTAGGGGCCGGGATGAAAAACTGTTTTTT. Its translation is CASSLRGRDEKLFF. The full variable domain, rest sourced from reference TRBV9 and TRBJ1-4, is DSGVTQTPKHLITATGQRVTLRCSPRSGDLSVYWYQQSLDQGLQFLIQYYNGEERAKGNILERFSAQQFPDLHSELNLSSLELGDSALYFCASSLRGRDEKLFFGSGTQLSVL.

This clone showed up just once. The chain joins TRBV28 to TRBJ1-4; D possibly corresponds to TRBD1 (6 bases). There are 15 residues in the CDR3. Germline CDR1 reads MDHEN; CDR2 reads SYDVKM. V lost 3 bases and J 3 bases, leaving 11 bases between the germline ends. The CDR3 protein is CASSLGGGSNEKLFF. The DNA for the CDR3 is TGTGCCAGCAGTTTGGGAGGGGGATCTAATGAAAAACTGTTTTTT.

V is TRBV9 and J is TRBJ1-4; D remains ambiguous. The V end was cut by 4 bases, the J end by 7 bases, with 17 bases between. The CDR3 is 15 residues long. CDR1 and CDR2 (germline): SGDLS, YYNGEE. The CDR3 here is CASSPLTGRGEKLFF. CDR3 nucleotide sequence: TGTGCCAGCAGCCCCCTTACGGGCCGGGGTGAAAAACTGTTTTTT.

The J gene is TRBJ2-5, the V gene TRBV29-1; 8 positions agree with TRBD1. There are 14 residues in the CDR3. Trimming at V came to 4 bases and at J to 4 bases, leaving 8 bases not matched to a gene. The germline gives CDR1 SQVTM, CDR2 ANQGSEA. CDR3 nucleotide sequence: TGCAGCGTTGTATCTTGGACAGGGATAGAGACCCAGTACTTC. Protein sequence: CSVVSWTGIETQYF.

J is TRBJ1-2 and V is TRBV7-2; no clear D gene. Germline V gene sequence: CDR1 SGHTA, CDR2 FQGNSA. The CDR3 contains 12 residues. The V gene lost 6 bases and the J gene lost 4 bases, with 9 bases spanning the gap. The CDR3 is CASSTAPYGYTF. CDR3 sequence (DNA): TGTGCCAGCAGTACAGCCCCCTATGGCTACACCTTC.

This chain joins TRBV9 and TRBJ1-5, with D perhaps TRBD1 (5 bases). Germline CDR1 SGDLS, CDR2 YYNGEE. The CDR3 length is 15 residues. V dropped 2 bases and J dropped 0 bases, with 9 bases sitting between them. The CDR3 spells CASSVTGRSNQPQHF. The CDR3 bases are TGTGCCAGCAGCGTTACAGGACGTAGCAATCAGCCCCAGCATTTT.

This clone was detected a few times. V is TRBV27 and J is TRBJ2-1; D possibly corresponds to TRBD2 (5 bases). The CDR3 is 14 residues long. Trimming removed 5 bases at V and 7 bases at J, with 15 bases between. The germline CDR1 and CDR2 sequences are MNHEY and SMNVEV (reference sequence). DNA for the CDR3: TGTGCCAGCAGTCCCGCGGGTTCGGGGAATGAGCAGTTCTTC. This gives the protein CASSPAGSGNEQFF.

V is TRBV6-5 and J is TRBJ2-7; TRBD1 agrees at 7 bases. There are 13 residues in the CDR3. Germline CDR1 reads MNHEY; CDR2 reads SVGAGI. V shed 7 bases, J shed 6 bases, and the junction held 9 bases outside the gene matches. The DNA of the CDR3 is TGTGCCAGCACTCAAACAGGGGCAGGCGAGCAGTACTTC. Protein: CASTQTGAGEQYF.

About this clone: The sample carries other DNA sequences with the same CDR3. The J gene is TRBJ2-3, the V gene TRBV9, with no clear D. Germline-derived CDR1 and CDR2 are SGDLS and YYNGEE. Deletions cut 2 bases from V and 4 bases from J, with 5 bases between. The CDR3 has 12 residues. CDR3 amino acids: CASSVGADTQYF. The DNA for the CDR3 is TGTGCCAGCAGCGTGGGCGCAGATACGCAGTATTTT.

The chain combines TRBV7-9 with TRBJ2-7, with D unresolved. Germline CDR1 is SEHNR and CDR2 is FQNEAQ (reference sequence). V was pared by 1 base and J by 0 bases, with 10 bases between. The CDR3 covers 15 residues. CDR3 loop: CASSLDAPSSYEQYF. CDR3 bases: TGTGCCAGCAGCTTAGACGCGCCTAGCTCCTACGAGCAGTACTTC. The whole variable domain, filled in from reference TRBV7-9 and TRBJ2-7, reads DTGVSQNPRHKITKRGQNVTFRCDPISEHNRLYWYRQTLGQGPEFLTYFQNEAQLEKSRLLSDRFSAERPKGSFSTLEIQRTEQGDSAMYLCASSLDAPSSYEQYFGPGTRLTVT.

The chain employs TRBV4-1 and TRBJ2-2; 8 nucleotides match TRBD1. With 4 bases clipped from V and 5 bases from J, the junction kept 9 bases outside the gene matches. The germline V gene has CDR1 MGHRA and CDR2 YSYEKL. The CDR3 sequence is 16 residues long. CDR3 protein: CASSLGQGRRTGELFF. CDR3 in DNA: TGCGCCAGCAGCCTCGGACAGGGAAGAAGGACCGGGGAGCTGTTTTTT.

The gene calls are TRBV6-5 and TRBJ2-7; 9 bases align to TRBD2. Germline V CDR1 and CDR2: MNHEY, SVGAGI. CDR3 length equals 15 residues. V lost 6 bases and J lost 0; bases outside the gene matches: 6. The CDR3 here is CASSRRTSDSYEQYF. The DNA of the CDR3 is TGTGCCAGCAGCCGACGGACTAGCGACTCCTACGAGCAGTACTTC.

V gene TRBV6-1 combines with J gene TRBJ1-5, with D perhaps matching TRBD1 (6 bases). The V end lost 6 bases, the J end lost 6 bases, and 15 bases lay between the germline ends. Germline assignment: CDR1 MNHNS and CDR2 SASEGT. The CDR3 has 14 residues. The CDR3 DNA is TGTGCCAGCAGGGACAGCACCGGGCTTCAGCCCCAGCATTTT. It encodes CASRDSTGLQPQHF.

The CDR3 DNA reads as TGCGCCAGCAGCCACCTACTAGCGGGGGTGAACACCGGGGAGCTGTTTTTT. Amino acids: CASSHLLAGVNTGELFF. This chain links TRBV4-1 with TRBJ2-2; 11 bases are shared with TRBD2. V gave up 3 bases and J gave up 1 base; unmatched junction bases: 4. The length of the CDR3 is 17 residues. Germline V gene sequence: CDR1 MGHRA, CDR2 YSYEKL.

The chain couples TRBV5-4 to TRBJ1-1; a possible D gene is TRBD1 (6 bases). This CDR3 has 16 residues. Germline CDR1 SGHNT, CDR2 YYREEE (reference sequence). Trimming removed 3 bases at V and 3 bases at J, with 18 bases between. Here the CDR3 reads CASSWGTNRQDTEAFF. CDR3 coding DNA: TGTGCCAGCAGCTGGGGGACGAATCGACAGGACACTGAAGCTTTCTTT.

The chain combines TRBV5-1 with TRBJ2-7; 7 bases match TRBD1. Looked up from germline, CDR1 is SGHRS and CDR2 is YFSETQ. This CDR3 has 14 amino acids. J gave up 7 bases and V 4 bases, and 11 bases lay outside the gene matches. CDR3 in amino acids: CASSPDRVLREQYF. The CDR3 coding sequence is TGCGCCAGCAGCCCTGACAGGGTTTTGAGGGAGCAGTACTTC.

This sequence joins TRBV29-1 and TRBJ1-5; TRBD1 aligns across 8 bases. The CDR3 runs to 12 residues. The germline gives CDR1 SQVTM, CDR2 ANQGSEA. J lost 5 bases, V lost 6 bases, and 3 bases had no gene match. Here the CDR3 reads CSVGQGYQPQHF. CDR3 nucleotide sequence: TGCAGCGTCGGACAGGGCTATCAGCCCCAGCATTTT.

V gene TRBV7-7 combines with J gene TRBJ2-2, with D possibly TRBD1 on 5 matching bases. The CDR3 sequence is 15 residues long. Germline CDR1 reads SSHAT; CDR2 reads FNYEAQ (reference sequence). Between the trimmed V and J ends, which lost 1 base and 5 bases, there was a span of 11 bases. Written as DNA, the CDR3 is TGTGCCAGCAGCTTAGAAGGCAGGGAAACCGGGGAGCTGTTTTTT. Its translation: CASSLEGRETGELFF.

The gene calls are TRBV30 and TRBJ2-4; D ambiguous. The germline gives CDR1 GTSNPN, CDR2 SVGIG (reference sequence). Trimming removed 0 bases from V and 0 bases from J, with 15 bases in between. This CDR3 contains 17 residues. The CDR3 nucleotides are TGTGCCTGGAGTGTACGCGGCAGACTCTTAGCCAAAAACATTCAGTACTTC. This translates into CAWSVRGRLLAKNIQYF.

V usage is TRBV6-1 and J usage is TRBJ2-7; 7 nucleotides agree with TRBD1. There are 14 residues in the CDR3. Trimming cost V 1 base and J 0 bases; bases outside gene matches: 0. CDR1 is MNHNS and CDR2 is SASEGT in the germline V gene. CDR3 DNA: TGTGCCAGCAGTGAAGAGGGGGCCTCCTACGAGCAGTACTTC. It codes for CASSEEGASYEQYF.